A single sample is the source of the 3 T cell receptor beta chains below, sequenced in a study of OX40 agonist ivuxolimab in advanced cancers. Method: immunoSEQ multiplex PCR; TCRdb's copy keeps in-frame clones and lacks some. The table lists tens of thousands of clones, about four fifths of them singletons. Sequences were derived from CD4+ or CD8+ T cells sorted from blood, sampled in a trial of the OX40 agonist ivuxolimab. The receptors originated from an adult with an advanced solid tumor such as melanoma, head and neck, liver or kidney cancer.

This chain connects TRBV10-1 to TRBJ1-1; no definite D call. The germline gives CDR1 WNHNN, CDR2 SYGVQD (reference sequence). Between the trimmed V and J ends, which lost 0 bases and 1 base, there was a span of 6 bases. CDR3 length: 14 amino acids. The CDR3 region is CASSESSENTEAFF. The CDR3 coding sequence is TGCGCCAGCAGTGAGTCGTCGGAGAACACTGAAGCTTTCTTT.

This clone came up a few times. The chain has TRBV18 and TRBJ1-1; D unresolved. Germline CDR1 is KGHSH and CDR2 is LQKENI. The germline V and J ends were trimmed by 8 bases and 1 base, with 8 bases remaining between them. This CDR3 region has 12 residues. DNA of the CDR3: TGTGCCAGCGGAGGGCAGAACACTGAAGCTTTCTTT. It encodes CASGGQNTEAFF.

The table lists this clone with a few counts. The J gene is TRBJ1-3, the V gene TRBV9, with D maybe TRBD1 (5 bases). This CDR3 contains 14 residues. V lost 0 bases and J lost 2, with 6 bases in between. CDR1 and CDR2 (germline): SGDLS, YYNGEE. CDR3 protein: CASSVARAGNTIYF. The CDR3 DNA follows: TGTGCCAGCAGCGTAGCCAGGGCTGGAAACACCATATATTTT.